This TCR beta chain is drawn from a study of metastatic and nonmetastatic thyroid tumors. Study-level information: The authors compared repertoires across blood and tumor or nodule tissue from malignant and benign thyroid patients.

TCRdb called clones again from the PCR reads with MiXCR. The sample holds some 20,000 clones, about 10% seen once. All patients were untreated before thyroid surgery. Germline V CDR1 and CDR2: KGHSH, LQKENI. The V end was cut by 3 bases, the J end by 4 bases, with 9 bases between. The CDR3 runs 13 residues. The sample comprised blood. The chain couples TRBV18 to TRBJ2-5; no clear D gene. This sequence originates from a female donor with papillary thyroid cancer or a benign thyroid nodule (not recorded which). Some clones in this sample may be carry-over from other donors' samples. CDR3 nucleotide sequence: TGTGCCAGCTCACCTTCCCAGACAGAGACCCAGTACTTC. Translation gives CASSPSQTETQYF. Full variable domain (rest looked up from reference TRBV18 and TRBJ2-5): NAGVMQNPRHLVRRRGQEARLRCSPMKGHSHVYWYRQLPEEGLKFMVYLQKENIIDESGMPKERFSAEFPKEGPSILRIQQVVRGDSAAYFCASSPSQTETQYFGPGTRLLVL.